The present TCR beta chain was sequenced within a study of response to subunit inactivated influenza vaccine. TCRdb processed the RT-PCR reads anew with MiXCR; each CDR3 protein has one entry. The repertoire holds 800,000 or so distinct CDR3 sequences, around 20% seen once, with roughly 10% in the top ten. This clonotype was found a few times. The specimen was PBMCs from blood, collected around 5 days after vaccination. This TCR derives from a man between 50 and 59 years old who received an inactivated influenza vaccine.

As DNA, the CDR3 is TGTGCCAGCAGCCCAGAAGGGTCGCGTGAAAAACTGTTTTTT. This encodes CASSPEGSREKLFF. The V gene is TRBV7-9, the J gene TRBJ1-4; D gene uncertain. V was cut by 5 bases and J by 7 bases, with 14 bases left in between. The CDR3 contains 14 residues. The germline CDR1 and CDR2 sequences are SEHNR and FQNEAQ (reference sequence). Full variable domain (remainder filled in from reference TRBV7-9 and TRBJ1-4): DTGVSQNPRHKITKRGQNVTFRCDPISEHNRLYWYRQTLGQGPEFLTYFQNEAQLEKSRLLSDRFSAERPKGSFSTLEIQRTEQGDSAMYLCASSPEGSREKLFFGSGTQLSVL.